These T cell receptor beta chains were read from a single sample in a study of long-term antiretroviral therapy in people with HIV. Libraries were prepared by immunoSEQ multiplex PCR; TCRdb keeps only in-frame clonotypes and omits some of them. The data contain tens of thousands of clones, 86% of them seen just once; the ten biggest clones take up less than 6%. Sequenced material: unsorted PBMCs, taken 0.8 years after starting antiretroviral therapy. The receptors shown here come from a woman aged 25 to 39 with HIV. Each CDR3 is given with its conserved first and last residue. The order of the fields is clone size, D gene, J gene, V gene, CDR3 DNA, CDR3 protein. A D gene is named only where the DNA matches it firmly. The size entry is marked missing in some rows and otherwise reads once, few, many or a size class.

clone size: -
D gene: TRBD1
J gene: TRBJ1-6
V gene: TRBV5-6
CDR3 DNA: TGTGCCAGCAGCACCCGGACGACAGGGCCTAATTCACCCCTCCACTTT
CDR3 protein: CASSTRTTGPNSPLHF

clone size: once
D gene: TRBD2
J gene: TRBJ2-1
V gene: TRBV6-5
CDR3 DNA: TGTGCCAGCAGTTACGAGGGAGGGTGGTTCTTC
CDR3 protein: CASSYEGGWFF

clone size: -
D gene: -
J gene: TRBJ2-3
V gene: TRBV29-1
CDR3 DNA: TGCAGCGTTGAAGATCAGGGCTTCGGCACAGATACGCAGTATTTT
CDR3 protein: CSVEDQGFGTDTQYF

clone size: -
D gene: -
J gene: TRBJ1-3
V gene: TRBV5-1
CDR3 DNA: TGCGCCAGCAGCCCGTCCGACAGGCTGGGGGGAAACACCATATATTTT
CDR3 protein: CASSPSDRLGGNTIYF

clone size: -
D gene: -
J gene: TRBJ1-5
V gene: TRBV14
CDR3 DNA: TGTGCCAGCAGCCAAGGGGGGTATAGCAATCAGCCCCAGCATTTT
CDR3 protein: CASSQGGYSNQPQHF

clone size: few
D gene: TRBD1
J gene: TRBJ1-2
V gene: TRBV4-2
CDR3 DNA: TGTGCCAGCAGCCAAGCCGACAGGGGCGAAGGCTACACCTTC
CDR3 protein: CASSQADRGEGYTF

clone size: -
D gene: -
J gene: TRBJ2-3
V gene: TRBV7-2
CDR3 DNA: TGTGCCAGTATGGTGGGTCAAAGAATCACAGATACGCAGTATTTT
CDR3 protein: CASMVGQRITDTQYF

clone size: once
D gene: TRBD1
J gene: TRBJ1-2
V gene: TRBV10-3
CDR3 DNA: TGTGCCATCAGTGACAGGAGGGACAGGGAGGATGGCTACACCTTC
CDR3 protein: CAISDRRDREDGYTF

clone size: -
D gene: TRBD2
J gene: TRBJ2-5
V gene: TRBV9
CDR3 DNA: TGTGCCAGCAGTTCCGGGACTAGCGGGGGGGTCCAAGAGACCCAGTACTTC
CDR3 protein: CASSSGTSGGVQETQYF

clone size: -
D gene: TRBD1
J gene: TRBJ1-6
V gene: TRBV15
CDR3 DNA: TGTGCCACCAGCAGAGAACAGGGGAGATCACCCCTCCACTTT
CDR3 protein: CATSREQGRSPLHF

clone size: few
D gene: -
J gene: TRBJ1-6
V gene: TRBV6-5
CDR3 DNA: TGTGCCAGCAGTTACAGTGCAGAAAATTCACCCCTCCACTTT
CDR3 protein: CASSYSAENSPLHF

clone size: -
D gene: -
J gene: TRBJ1-3
V gene: TRBV5-1
CDR3 DNA: TGCGCCAACAGCTTGTGGGACCGGGATACCACCATATATTTT
CDR3 protein: CANSLWDRDTTIYF

clone size: once
D gene: -
J gene: TRBJ1-6
V gene: TRBV30
CDR3 DNA: TGTGCCTGGAGTCCCACAGGAGGTTCACCCCTCCACTTT
CDR3 protein: CAWSPTGGSPLHF

clone size: -
D gene: -
J gene: TRBJ2-3
V gene: TRBV9
CDR3 DNA: TGTGCCAGCAGCGCCGACAGCACAGATACGCAGTATTTT
CDR3 protein: CASSADSTDTQYF

clone size: -
D gene: TRBD1
J gene: TRBJ2-4
V gene: TRBV6-5
CDR3 DNA: TGTGCCAGCAGGGGGACAGGGGAAAACATTCAGTACTTC
CDR3 protein: CASRGTGENIQYF

clone size: -
D gene: -
J gene: TRBJ1-2
V gene: TRBV27
CDR3 DNA: TGTGCCAGCAGTTCAGACGGACCCCCTTATGGCTACACCTTC
CDR3 protein: CASSSDGPPYGYTF

clone size: -
D gene: TRBD1
J gene: TRBJ2-3
V gene: TRBV6-1
CDR3 DNA: TGTGCCAGCAGTGAAGCGGCAGGGGGCGCAGATACGCAGTATTTT
CDR3 protein: CASSEAAGGADTQYF

clone size: once
D gene: TRBD1
J gene: TRBJ2-2
V gene: TRBV12-5
CDR3 DNA: TGTGCTAGTGGTTCCGGGACAGGGGGCGGCACCGGGGAGCTGTTTTTT
CDR3 protein: CASGSGTGGGTGELFF

clone size: -
D gene: TRBD2
J gene: TRBJ2-2
V gene: TRBV10-3
CDR3 DNA: TGTGCCATCAGCCCGGGCGGGGGTGCGGTGGAGCTGTTTTTT
CDR3 protein: CAISPGGGAVELFF

clone size: -
D gene: TRBD2
J gene: TRBJ2-1
V gene: TRBV7-6
CDR3 DNA: TGTGCCAGCAGCTTACGGCGGGGGGGCCAGTCCTACAATGAGCAGTTCTTC
CDR3 protein: CASSLRRGGQSYNEQFF

clone size: -
D gene: -
J gene: TRBJ1-1
V gene: TRBV6-1
CDR3 DNA: TGTGCCAGCAGTGAAGGAGGCAGTACTGAAGCTTTCTTT
CDR3 protein: CASSEGGSTEAFF

clone size: -
D gene: -
J gene: TRBJ2-5
V gene: TRBV7-8
CDR3 DNA: TGTGCCAGCAGCTCCCTAACTGCCCCCTTTTTGAAGACCCAGTACTTC
CDR3 protein: CASSSLTAPFLKTQYF

clone size: -
D gene: TRBD2
J gene: TRBJ2-1
V gene: TRBV7-9
CDR3 DNA: TGTGCCAGCAGCCCCGGGGACTATAATGAGCAGTTCTTC
CDR3 protein: CASSPGDYNEQFF

clone size: -
D gene: -
J gene: TRBJ1-1
V gene: TRBV27
CDR3 DNA: TGTGCCAGCAGTTTATCCCCCCAGGGGAACACTGAAGCTTTCTTT
CDR3 protein: CASSLSPQGNTEAFF

clone size: -
D gene: TRBD1
J gene: TRBJ1-1
V gene: TRBV29-1
CDR3 DNA: TGCAGCGTTAGGACAGGGGGCCGCACTGAAGCTTTCTTT
CDR3 protein: CSVRTGGRTEAFF

clone size: once
D gene: -
J gene: TRBJ2-3
V gene: TRBV29-1
CDR3 DNA: TGCAGCGTTGGATCTCAGTGGGGGGGCGGTCATACGCAGTATTTT
CDR3 protein: CSVGSQWGGGHTQYF

clone size: -
D gene: -
J gene: TRBJ1-1
V gene: TRBV14
CDR3 DNA: TGTGCCAGCAGCCTACCGGTTGGGGGTATCGGGAACACTGAAGCTTTCTTT
CDR3 protein: CASSLPVGGIGNTEAFF

clone size: -
D gene: -
J gene: TRBJ1-2
V gene: TRBV23-1
CDR3 DNA: TGCGCCAGCAGTCAATCGGGGCCCCACCATGGCTACACCTTC
CDR3 protein: CASSQSGPHHGYTF

clone size: -
D gene: -
J gene: TRBJ1-1
V gene: TRBV7-9
CDR3 DNA: TGTGCCAGCAGCTTCGGTAACACTGAAGCTTTCTTT
CDR3 protein: CASSFGNTEAFF

clone size: -
D gene: TRBD1
J gene: TRBJ2-3
V gene: TRBV7-7
CDR3 DNA: TGTGCCAGCAGCTTAGGCGGGACAGGGTTCGGGACAGATACGCAGTATTTT
CDR3 protein: CASSLGGTGFGTDTQYF

clone size: once
D gene: TRBD1
J gene: TRBJ1-1
V gene: TRBV6-1
CDR3 DNA: TGTGCCAGCAGTTCGACAGGGGCGGGGAACACTGAAGCTTTCTTT
CDR3 protein: CASSSTGAGNTEAFF

clone size: -
D gene: TRBD1
J gene: TRBJ2-6
V gene: TRBV5-1
CDR3 DNA: TGCGCCAGCAGCTGGGACAGTGATATCTCTGGGGCCAACGTCCTGACTTTC
CDR3 protein: CASSWDSDISGANVLTF

clone size: -
D gene: -
J gene: TRBJ1-2
V gene: TRBV5-1
CDR3 DNA: TGCGCCAGCAGCTTGGAAGGGGGGAAGGACTATGGCTACACCTTC
CDR3 protein: CASSLEGGKDYGYTF

clone size: -
D gene: TRBD1
J gene: TRBJ1-1
V gene: TRBV13
CDR3 DNA: TGTGCCAGCAGCTCTCCGACAGGGGGCTCGGCCATGAACACTGAAGCTTTCTTT
CDR3 protein: CASSSPTGGSAMNTEAFF

clone size: once
D gene: -
J gene: TRBJ2-3
V gene: TRBV20-1
CDR3 DNA: TGCAGTGCCGAGAACGGCGATACGCAGTATTTT
CDR3 protein: CSAENGDTQYF

clone size: -
D gene: -
J gene: TRBJ1-2
V gene: TRBV27
CDR3 DNA: TGTGCCAGCAGTCGTGATGCCGGGACACACTATGGCTACACCTTC
CDR3 protein: CASSRDAGTHYGYTF

clone size: -
D gene: -
J gene: TRBJ1-2
V gene: TRBV28
CDR3 DNA: TGTGCCAGCAGTACAGGGTCCGCAAAATATGGCTACACCTTC
CDR3 protein: CASSTGSAKYGYTF

clone size: -
D gene: -
J gene: TRBJ2-3
V gene: TRBV27
CDR3 DNA: TGTGCCAGCAGTTTAAGTCAGGTTTATACGCAGTATTTT
CDR3 protein: CASSLSQVYTQYF

clone size: once
D gene: TRBD1
J gene: TRBJ2-6
V gene: TRBV23-1
CDR3 DNA: TGCGCCACGGGACAGGGACGGTCTGGGGCCAACGTCCTGACTTTC
CDR3 protein: CATGQGRSGANVLTF

clone size: -
D gene: -
J gene: TRBJ1-2
V gene: TRBV5-6
CDR3 DNA: TGTGCCAGCAGCTTGGGTCCCGAAAACTATGGCTACACCTTC
CDR3 protein: CASSLGPENYGYTF

clone size: -
D gene: -
J gene: TRBJ1-2
V gene: TRBV19
CDR3 DNA: TGTGCCAGTAGTATTAAGGAGGGTGACTATGGCTACACCTTC
CDR3 protein: CASSIKEGDYGYTF

clone size: once
D gene: -
J gene: TRBJ1-2
V gene: TRBV6-5
CDR3 DNA: TGTGCCAGCAGTTACCGATACTACAACGAGAACTATGGCTACACCTTC
CDR3 protein: CASSYRYYNENYGYTF

clone size: few
D gene: -
J gene: TRBJ1-4
V gene: TRBV5-1
CDR3 DNA: TGCGCCAGCAGCTTGGAAAATGAAAAACTGTTTTTT
CDR3 protein: CASSLENEKLFF

clone size: -
D gene: -
J gene: TRBJ1-1
V gene: TRBV2
CDR3 DNA: TGTGCCAGCGGAGGTGTAAGGGTTTGCTTT
CDR3 protein: CASGGVRVCF

clone size: -
D gene: TRBD2
J gene: TRBJ2-1
V gene: TRBV5-1
CDR3 DNA: TGCGCCAGCAGCTCGACCGGGACTAGCGGGAGAAACGAGCAGTTCTTC
CDR3 protein: CASSSTGTSGRNEQFF

clone size: -
D gene: -
J gene: TRBJ1-3
V gene: TRBV5-5
CDR3 DNA: TGTGCCAGCAGCTCCACGTGGGGTGGAGAGGGAAACACCATATATTTT
CDR3 protein: CASSSTWGGEGNTIYF

clone size: -
D gene: -
J gene: TRBJ2-1
V gene: TRBV5-8
CDR3 DNA: TGTGCCAGCAGCTTTGGTAAGGGAAACTCCTACAATGAGCAGTTCTTC
CDR3 protein: CASSFGKGNSYNEQFF

clone size: -
D gene: TRBD1
J gene: TRBJ2-6
V gene: TRBV5-4
CDR3 DNA: TGTGCCAGCAGCCGACAGGGCTCTGGGGCCAACGTCCTGACTTTC
CDR3 protein: CASSRQGSGANVLTF

clone size: -
D gene: TRBD1
J gene: TRBJ2-7
V gene: TRBV19
CDR3 DNA: TGTGCCAGTAGTACTCGGACAGGGGCCTACGAGCAGTACTTC
CDR3 protein: CASSTRTGAYEQYF

clone size: -
D gene: -
J gene: TRBJ2-2
V gene: TRBV6-5
CDR3 DNA: TGTGCCAGCAGTTCCTGGACACAGAACACCGGGGAGCTGTTTTTT
CDR3 protein: CASSSWTQNTGELFF

clone size: -
D gene: -
J gene: TRBJ2-7
V gene: TRBV10-2
CDR3 DNA: TGCGCCAGCAGTGAAAGTCTGGGGGCGAATTACGAGCAGTACTTC
CDR3 protein: CASSESLGANYEQYF

clone size: -
D gene: -
J gene: TRBJ1-2
V gene: TRBV9
CDR3 DNA: TGTGCCAGCAGCCCCCGCGGGGACACGAGCAACTATGGCTACACCTTC
CDR3 protein: CASSPRGDTSNYGYTF

clone size: -
D gene: -
J gene: TRBJ1-6
V gene: TRBV6-1
CDR3 DNA: TGTGCCAGCAGTGGGGAGTATTCACCCCTCCACTTT
CDR3 protein: CASSGEYSPLHF

clone size: -
D gene: TRBD1
J gene: TRBJ1-1
V gene: TRBV6-4
CDR3 DNA: TGTGCCAGCAGCGTGGACAGGAGGAACACTGAAGCTTTCTTT
CDR3 protein: CASSVDRRNTEAFF

clone size: -
D gene: -
J gene: TRBJ2-5
V gene: TRBV5-1
CDR3 DNA: TGCGCCAGCAGCTTGGGTACAGTCCAAGAGACCCAGTACTTC
CDR3 protein: CASSLGTVQETQYF

clone size: -
D gene: -
J gene: TRBJ1-1
V gene: TRBV10-2
CDR3 DNA: TGCGCCAGCAGTCGGGGGTACACTGAAGCTTTCTTT
CDR3 protein: CASSRGYTEAFF

clone size: -
D gene: TRBD1
J gene: TRBJ1-1
V gene: TRBV19
CDR3 DNA: TGTGCCAGTACTTTTCGACAGGGGAGATTGAACACTGAAGCTTTCTTT
CDR3 protein: CASTFRQGRLNTEAFF

clone size: -
D gene: -
J gene: TRBJ1-1
V gene: TRBV5-6
CDR3 DNA: TGTGCCAGCAGCGCCCCGGGCCGAGAAGCTTTCTTT
CDR3 protein: CASSAPGREAFF

clone size: -
D gene: TRBD2
J gene: TRBJ2-3
V gene: TRBV6-5
CDR3 DNA: TGTGCCAGCAGCCGACTAGCGGGGTCCACAGATACGCAGTATTTT
CDR3 protein: CASSRLAGSTDTQYF